One TCR beta chain is described in this entry. Its antigen is not known. The protocol was immunoSEQ multiplex PCR, while the TCRdb copy is restricted to in-frame clones and leaves out a portion. The repertoire has about 1,200 clones, about 84% of them found once; the top ten carry roughly 6.4%. This specimen belongs to a study of neoadjuvant nivolumab and ipilimumab in lung cancer. Germline loops: CDR1 SGHAT, CDR2 FQDESV (reference sequence). V lost 5 bases and J 4 bases, leaving 14 bases between the germline ends. The CDR3 length is 14 residues. Study-wide results and caveats: Resected tumors had greater TCR richness and clonality than uninvolved lung. Pathologic regression was not significantly tied to TCR clonality.

The genes are TRBV11-1 and TRBJ1-1; possibly TRBD1 for D (6 bases). The clonotype comes from an adult with non-small cell lung cancer. Sequenced here: adjacent normal lung tissue, sampled after neoadjuvant nivolumab, alone or with ipilimumab, at or shortly before surgery. The CDR3 DNA is TGTGCCAGCAGCATCGGGGGGGGCCCCACTGAAGCTTTCTTT. It translates to CASSIGGGPTEAFF.